A single sample is the source of the 10 T cell receptor beta chains below, sequenced in a study of cytomegalovirus exposure and HLA in healthy donors. The PCR employed 60 Vbeta primers together with 13 Jbeta primers. Data came from immunoSEQ multiplex PCR; TCRdb stores just in-frame clones and leaves some out. The sample records around 150,000 clones, approximately 79% being singletons. Sequencing used PBMCs. Receptor source: a man over 45 in good health and CMV-seropositive.

The gene calls are TRBV25-1 and TRBJ2-7; 7 nucleotides align to TRBD1. CDR1 MGHDK and CDR2 SYGVNS come from the germline V gene. V dropped 4 bases and J dropped 3; count of bases not matched to a gene: 0. This CDR3 comprises 12 residues. Here the CDR3 DNA reads TGTGCCAGCAGTGGGGACAGCTACGAGCAGTACTTC. Translated: CASSGDSYEQYF.

The genes are TRBV5-1 and TRBJ2-7; a weak D match, TRBD2 (5 bases). The V gene lost 5 bases and the J gene lost 1 base, with 10 bases spanning the gap. This CDR3 contains 13 residues. CDR1 and CDR2 (germline): SGHRS, YFSETQ. This CDR3 is CASRLTGSYEQYF. CDR3 DNA sequence: TGCGCCAGCAGGCTAACGGGATCCTACGAGCAGTACTTC.

This clone was detected only once. V is TRBV30 and J is TRBJ2-3, with TRBD2 as a possible D gene (6 bases). Germline V gives CDR1 GTSNPN, CDR2 SVGIG (reference sequence). The V and J ends lost 3 bases and 0 bases respectively, with 22 bases between them. The CDR3 loop spans 18 amino acids. CDR3 DNA sequence: TGTGCCTGGAGGACCGGCGGCGTAACTAGCCCTAGCACAGATACGCAGTATTTT. Its translation: CAWRTGGVTSPSTDTQYF.

The chain has TRBV30 and TRBJ2-7; D is ambiguous. Germline CDR1 reads GTSNPN; CDR2 reads SVGIG (reference sequence). This CDR3 has 12 residues. Trimming cost V 3 bases and J 4 bases, with 10 bases left between them. DNA of the CDR3: TGTGCCTGGAGATCCTACGGGTACGAGCAGTACTTC. Its translation is CAWRSYGYEQYF.

The rearrangement links TRBV9 to TRBJ1-6, with D perhaps TRBD1 (5 bases). This CDR3 spans 17 amino acids. Trimming took 4 bases from V and 0 from J, leaving 14 bases between them. Germline CDR1 reads SGDLS; CDR2 reads YYNGEE. DNA for the CDR3: TGTGCCAGCAGCCTTCAGGGCAGGCTCTCCTATAATTCACCCCTCCACTTT. Amino acid sequence: CASSLQGRLSYNSPLHF.

V usage is TRBV5-1 and J usage is TRBJ1-1; no clear D gene. Germline lookup yields CDR1 SGHRS and CDR2 YFSETQ. V dropped 5 bases and J dropped 4 bases, with 6 bases sitting between them. This CDR3 is 11 amino acids long. CDR3 bases: TGCGCCAGCAGACTAAGCACTGAAGCTTTCTTT. It yields the protein CASRLSTEAFF.

The rearrangement uses TRBV28 and TRBJ2-1; D may be TRBD2 (6 bases). The CDR3 length is 16 residues. The germline V gene has CDR1 MDHEN and CDR2 SYDVKM. Trimming took off 4 bases at V and 1 base at J, with 14 bases between the two ends. The CDR3 spells CASSSLLASSYNEQFF. The DNA for the CDR3 is TGTGCCAGCAGTTCCCTTCTAGCGTCGTCCTACAATGAGCAGTTCTTC.

The V and J genes are TRBV2 and TRBJ1-1; no definite D call. This CDR3 contains 14 residues. The V gene's germline CDR1 is SNHLY and CDR2 FYNNEI. V was shortened by 5 bases and J by 4 bases, with 14 bases between the two germline ends. The CDR3 coding sequence is TGTGCCAGCAGTCCGAGGGCCAGCAGCACTGAAGCTTTCTTT. Protein: CASSPRASSTEAFF.

The chain uses TRBV30 and TRBJ2-5; the match to TRBD2 covers 8 bases. CDR1 and CDR2 (germline): GTSNPN, SVGIG (reference sequence). Germline trimming cut 1 base from V and 5 bases from J; bases unmatched to any gene: 3. The CDR3 is 13 amino acids. The CDR3 reads CAWSEGGGETQYF. In nucleotides, the CDR3 is TGTGCCTGGAGTGAAGGCGGGGGGGAGACCCAGTACTTC.

Concerning this clone: Other DNA sequences in this specimen translate into the identical CDR3. This chain connects TRBV27 to TRBJ1-5, with D possibly TRBD1 on 5 matching bases. The V end was cut by 2 bases, the J end by 3 bases, with 8 bases between. The V gene's germline CDR1 is MNHEY and CDR2 SMNVEV (reference sequence). This CDR3 contains 14 residues. The CDR3 DNA reads TGTGCCAGCAGTTTAAGGGGATCCAATCAGCCCCAGCATTTT. It is translated as CASSLRGSNQPQHF.